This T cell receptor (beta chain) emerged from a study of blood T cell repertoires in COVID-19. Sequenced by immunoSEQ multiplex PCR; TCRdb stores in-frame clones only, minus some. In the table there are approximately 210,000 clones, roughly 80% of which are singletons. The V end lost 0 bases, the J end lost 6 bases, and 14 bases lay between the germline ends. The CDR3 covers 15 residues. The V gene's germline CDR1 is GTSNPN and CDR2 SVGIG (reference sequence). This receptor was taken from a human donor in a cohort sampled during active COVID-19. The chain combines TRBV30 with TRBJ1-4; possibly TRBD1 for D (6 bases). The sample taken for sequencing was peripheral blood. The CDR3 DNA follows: TGTGCCTGGAGTGTGAAGGGGGGGTTCTATGAAAAACTGTTTTTT. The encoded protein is CAWSVKGGFYEKLFF.